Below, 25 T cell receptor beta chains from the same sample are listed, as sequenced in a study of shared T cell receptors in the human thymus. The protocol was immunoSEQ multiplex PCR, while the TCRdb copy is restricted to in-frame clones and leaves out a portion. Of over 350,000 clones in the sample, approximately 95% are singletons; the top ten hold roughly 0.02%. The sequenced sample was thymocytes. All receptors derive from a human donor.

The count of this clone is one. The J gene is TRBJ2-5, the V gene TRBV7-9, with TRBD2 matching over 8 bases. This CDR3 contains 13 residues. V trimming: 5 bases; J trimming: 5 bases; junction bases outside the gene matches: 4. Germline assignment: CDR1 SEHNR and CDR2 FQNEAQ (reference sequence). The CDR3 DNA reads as TGTGCCAGCAGCCAGAGCGGGAGTGAGACCCAGTACTTC. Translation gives CASSQSGSETQYF.

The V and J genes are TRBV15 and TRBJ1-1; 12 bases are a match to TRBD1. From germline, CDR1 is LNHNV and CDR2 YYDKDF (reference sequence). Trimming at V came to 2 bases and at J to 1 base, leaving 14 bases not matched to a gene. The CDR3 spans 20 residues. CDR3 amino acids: CATSRPSRGDRGHGNTEAFF. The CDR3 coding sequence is TGTGCCACCAGCAGACCTTCGCGAGGGGACAGGGGGCACGGGAACACTGAAGCTTTCTTT.

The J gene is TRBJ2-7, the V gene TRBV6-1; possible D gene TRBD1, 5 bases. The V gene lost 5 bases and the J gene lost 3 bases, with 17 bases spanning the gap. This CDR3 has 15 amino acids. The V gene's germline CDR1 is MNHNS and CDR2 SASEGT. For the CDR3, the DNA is TGTGCCAGCAGTCAACTTAGTTCGGACAACTACGAGCAGTACTTC. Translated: CASSQLSSDNYEQYF.

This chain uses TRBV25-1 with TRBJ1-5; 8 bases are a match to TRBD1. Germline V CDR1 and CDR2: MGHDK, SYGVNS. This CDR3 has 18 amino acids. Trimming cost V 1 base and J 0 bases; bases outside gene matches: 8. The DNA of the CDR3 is TGTGCCAGCAGTGAATCGAGTGACAGGGGAAATAGCAATCAGCCCCAGCATTTT. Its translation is CASSESSDRGNSNQPQHF.

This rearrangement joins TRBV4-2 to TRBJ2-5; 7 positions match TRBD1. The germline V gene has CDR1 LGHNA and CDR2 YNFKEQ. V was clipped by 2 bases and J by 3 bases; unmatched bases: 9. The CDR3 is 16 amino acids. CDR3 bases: TGTGCCAGCAGCCAACCATATACCGGGACAGAAGAGACCCAGTACTTC. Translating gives CASSQPYTGTEETQYF.

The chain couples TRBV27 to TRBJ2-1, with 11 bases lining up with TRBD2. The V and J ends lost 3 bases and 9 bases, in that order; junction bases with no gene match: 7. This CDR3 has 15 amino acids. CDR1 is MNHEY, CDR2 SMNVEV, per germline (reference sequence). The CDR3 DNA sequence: TGTGCCAGCAGTTTGGGCACTAGCGGGAGCGGTGAGCAGTTCTTC. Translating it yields CASSLGTSGSGEQFF.

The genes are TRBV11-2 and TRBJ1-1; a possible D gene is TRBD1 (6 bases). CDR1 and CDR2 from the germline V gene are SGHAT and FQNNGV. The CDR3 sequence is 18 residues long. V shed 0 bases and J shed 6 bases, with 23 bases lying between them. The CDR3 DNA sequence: TGTGCCAGCAGCTTAGAACCGGGGGTAGACAGGTTTATCGCTGAAGCTTTCTTT. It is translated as CASSLEPGVDRFIAEAFF.

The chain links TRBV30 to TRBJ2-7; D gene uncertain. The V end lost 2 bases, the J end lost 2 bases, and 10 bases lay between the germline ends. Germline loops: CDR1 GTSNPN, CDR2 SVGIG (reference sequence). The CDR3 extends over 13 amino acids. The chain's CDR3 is CAWSFPRTYEQYF. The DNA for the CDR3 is TGTGCCTGGAGTTTCCCGCGGACCTACGAGCAGTACTTC. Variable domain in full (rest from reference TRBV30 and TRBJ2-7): SQTIHQWPATLVQPVGSPLSLECTVEGTSNPNLYWYRQAAGRGLQLLFYSVGIGQISSEVPQNLSASRPQDRQFILSSKKLLLSDSGFYLCAWSFPRTYEQYFGPGTRLTVT.

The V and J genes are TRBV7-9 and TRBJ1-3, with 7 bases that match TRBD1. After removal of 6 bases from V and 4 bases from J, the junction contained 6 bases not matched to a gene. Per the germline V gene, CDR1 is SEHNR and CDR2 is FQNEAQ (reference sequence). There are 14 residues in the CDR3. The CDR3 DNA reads TGTGCCAGCAGGCGGGGACAGAAAGGAAACACCATATATTTT. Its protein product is CASRRGQKGNTIYF.

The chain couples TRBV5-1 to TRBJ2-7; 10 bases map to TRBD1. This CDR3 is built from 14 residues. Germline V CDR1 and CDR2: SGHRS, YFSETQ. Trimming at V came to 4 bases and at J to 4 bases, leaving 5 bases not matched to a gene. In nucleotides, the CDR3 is TGCGCCAGCAGCCCGGGACAGGGGAAGTACGAGCAGTACTTC. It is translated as CASSPGQGKYEQYF.

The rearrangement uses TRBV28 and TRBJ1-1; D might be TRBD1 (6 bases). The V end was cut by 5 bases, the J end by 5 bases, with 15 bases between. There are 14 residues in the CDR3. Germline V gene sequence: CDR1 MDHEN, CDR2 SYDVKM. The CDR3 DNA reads TGTGCCAGCAGTCGCGGGGGCATTAGGACTGAAGCTTTCTTT. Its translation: CASSRGGIRTEAFF.

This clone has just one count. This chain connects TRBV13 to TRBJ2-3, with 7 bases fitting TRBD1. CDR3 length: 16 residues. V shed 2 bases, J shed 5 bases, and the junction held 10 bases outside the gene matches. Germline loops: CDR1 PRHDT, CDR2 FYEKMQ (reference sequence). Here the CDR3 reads CASSLPRQGDRDTQYF. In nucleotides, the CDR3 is TGTGCCAGCAGCTTACCCAGACAGGGAGATAGAGATACGCAGTATTTT.

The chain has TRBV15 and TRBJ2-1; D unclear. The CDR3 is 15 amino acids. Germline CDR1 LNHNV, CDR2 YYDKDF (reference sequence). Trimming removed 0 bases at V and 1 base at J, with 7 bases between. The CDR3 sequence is CATSRETKSYNEQFF. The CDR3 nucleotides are TGTGCCACCAGCAGAGAAACGAAATCCTACAATGAGCAGTTCTTC.

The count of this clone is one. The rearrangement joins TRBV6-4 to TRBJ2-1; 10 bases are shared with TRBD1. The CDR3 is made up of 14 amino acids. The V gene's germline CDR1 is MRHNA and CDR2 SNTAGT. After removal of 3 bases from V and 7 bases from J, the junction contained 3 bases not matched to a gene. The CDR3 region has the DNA TGTGCCAGCAGTGAAGTGGACAGGGGGAATGAGCAGTTCTTC. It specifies CASSEVDRGNEQFF.

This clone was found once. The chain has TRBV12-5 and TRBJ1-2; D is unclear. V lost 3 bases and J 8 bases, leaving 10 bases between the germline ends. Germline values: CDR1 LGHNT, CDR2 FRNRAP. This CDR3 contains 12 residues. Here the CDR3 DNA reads TGTGCTAGTGGTTTTTCCGGAGGCGGCTACACCTTC. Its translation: CASGFSGGGYTF. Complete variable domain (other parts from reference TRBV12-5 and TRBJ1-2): DARVTQTPRHKVTEMGQEVTMRCQPILGHNTVFWYRQTMMQGLELLAYFRNRAPLDDSGMPKDRFSAEMPDATLATLKIQPSEPRDSAVYFCASGFSGGGYTFGSGTRLTVV.

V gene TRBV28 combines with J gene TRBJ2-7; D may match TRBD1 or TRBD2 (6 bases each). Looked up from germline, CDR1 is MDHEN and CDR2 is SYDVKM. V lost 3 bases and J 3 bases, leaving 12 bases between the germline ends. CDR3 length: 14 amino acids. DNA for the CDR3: TGTGCCAGCAGTTTCGAGGGGGGCCACTACGAGCAGTACTTC. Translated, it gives CASSFEGGHYEQYF. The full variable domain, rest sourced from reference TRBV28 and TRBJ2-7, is DVKVTQSSRYLVKRTGEKVFLECVQDMDHENMFWYRQDPGLGLRLIYFSYDVKMKEKGDIPEGYSVSREKKERFSLILESASTNQTSMYLCASSFEGGHYEQYFGPGTRLTVT.

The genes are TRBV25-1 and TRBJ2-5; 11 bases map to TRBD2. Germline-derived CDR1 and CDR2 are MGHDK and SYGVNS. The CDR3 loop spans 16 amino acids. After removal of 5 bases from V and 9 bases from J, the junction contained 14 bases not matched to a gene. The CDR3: CASSPRVAGGLWAQYF. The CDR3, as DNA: TGTGCCAGCAGTCCCCGCGTAGCGGGAGGGCTTTGGGCCCAGTACTTC. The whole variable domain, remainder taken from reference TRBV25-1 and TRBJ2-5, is EADIYQTPRYLVIGTGKKITLECSQTMGHDKMYWYQQDPGMELHLIHYSYGVNSTEKGDLSSESTVSRIRTEHFPLTLESARPSHTSQYLCASSPRVAGGLWAQYFGPGTRLLVL.

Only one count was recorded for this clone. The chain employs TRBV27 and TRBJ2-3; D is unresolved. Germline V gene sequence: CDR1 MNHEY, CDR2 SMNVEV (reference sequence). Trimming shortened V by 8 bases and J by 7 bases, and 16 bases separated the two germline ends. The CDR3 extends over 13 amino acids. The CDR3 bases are TGTGCCAGCGCGGTGCAGGCATCGAATACGCAGTATTTT. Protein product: CASAVQASNTQYF.

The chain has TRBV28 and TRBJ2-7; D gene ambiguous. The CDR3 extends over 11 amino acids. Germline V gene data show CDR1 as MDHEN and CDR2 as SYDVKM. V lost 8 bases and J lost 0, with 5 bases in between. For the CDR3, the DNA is TGTGCCAGCGTCAGCTCCTACGAGCAGTACTTC. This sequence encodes CASVSSYEQYF.

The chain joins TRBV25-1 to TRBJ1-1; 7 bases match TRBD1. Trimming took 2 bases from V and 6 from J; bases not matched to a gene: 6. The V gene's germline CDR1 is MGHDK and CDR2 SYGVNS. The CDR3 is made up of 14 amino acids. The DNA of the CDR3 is TGTGCCAGCAGTGAAGGACAGGCGAGGGCTGAAGCTTTCTTT. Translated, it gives CASSEGQARAEAFF.

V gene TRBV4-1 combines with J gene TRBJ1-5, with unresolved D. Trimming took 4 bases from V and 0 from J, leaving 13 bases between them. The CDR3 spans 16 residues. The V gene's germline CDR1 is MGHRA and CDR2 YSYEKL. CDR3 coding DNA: TGCGCCAGCAGCCTTTTGGGCCCTTATAGCAATCAGCCCCAGCATTTT. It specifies CASSLLGPYSNQPQHF.

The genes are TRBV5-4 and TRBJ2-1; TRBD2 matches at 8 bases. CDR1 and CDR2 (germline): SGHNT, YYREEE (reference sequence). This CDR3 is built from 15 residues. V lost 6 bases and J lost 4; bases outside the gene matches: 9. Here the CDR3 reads CASTRGTRVYNEQFF. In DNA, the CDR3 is TGTGCCAGCACCCGGGGGACTAGAGTATACAATGAGCAGTTCTTC.

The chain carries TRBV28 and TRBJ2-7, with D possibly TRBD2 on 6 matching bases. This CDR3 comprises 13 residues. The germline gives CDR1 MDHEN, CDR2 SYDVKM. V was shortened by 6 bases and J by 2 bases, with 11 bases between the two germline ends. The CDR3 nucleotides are TGTGCCAGCAGCCTATCGGGGGCCTACGAGCAGTACTTC. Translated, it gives CASSLSGAYEQYF.

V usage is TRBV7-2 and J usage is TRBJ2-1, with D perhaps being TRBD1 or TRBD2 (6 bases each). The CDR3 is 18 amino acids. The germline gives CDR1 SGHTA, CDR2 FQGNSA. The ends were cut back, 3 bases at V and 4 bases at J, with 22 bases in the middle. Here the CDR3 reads CASSFGWIGGKLYNEQFF. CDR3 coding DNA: TGTGCCAGCAGCTTCGGGTGGATAGGGGGGAAACTTTACAATGAGCAGTTCTTC.

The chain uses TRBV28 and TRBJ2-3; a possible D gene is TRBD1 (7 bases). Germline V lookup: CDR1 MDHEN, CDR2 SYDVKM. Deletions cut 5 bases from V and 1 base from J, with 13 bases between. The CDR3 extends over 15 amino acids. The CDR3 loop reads CASSPRDSRTDTQYF. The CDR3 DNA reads TGTGCCAGCAGTCCGCGGGACAGCCGCACAGATACGCAGTATTTT.